This T cell receptor beta chain was documented in a study of cytomegalovirus exposure and HLA in healthy donors. The V gene's germline CDR1 is MGHDK and CDR2 SYGVNS. The J segment lost 1 base and the V segment lost 8 bases, leaving 9 bases of the junction unmatched. The CDR3 is made up of 15 amino acids. Use of 60 Vbeta and 13 Jbeta primers characterized the PCR. Libraries were prepared by immunoSEQ multiplex PCR; TCRdb keeps only in-frame clonotypes and omits some of them. The sample lists around 85,000 clones; 80% were seen once. This receptor was identified in a middle-aged man in good health and CMV-seropositive. The chain combines TRBV25-1 with TRBJ2-7; TRBD2 matches 9 bases. Sequenced sample: PBMCs. The CDR3 nucleotides are TGTGCCAGCGGAAATAGCGGGAGTGGATCCTACGAGCAGTACTTC. Translation: CASGNSGSGSYEQYF.